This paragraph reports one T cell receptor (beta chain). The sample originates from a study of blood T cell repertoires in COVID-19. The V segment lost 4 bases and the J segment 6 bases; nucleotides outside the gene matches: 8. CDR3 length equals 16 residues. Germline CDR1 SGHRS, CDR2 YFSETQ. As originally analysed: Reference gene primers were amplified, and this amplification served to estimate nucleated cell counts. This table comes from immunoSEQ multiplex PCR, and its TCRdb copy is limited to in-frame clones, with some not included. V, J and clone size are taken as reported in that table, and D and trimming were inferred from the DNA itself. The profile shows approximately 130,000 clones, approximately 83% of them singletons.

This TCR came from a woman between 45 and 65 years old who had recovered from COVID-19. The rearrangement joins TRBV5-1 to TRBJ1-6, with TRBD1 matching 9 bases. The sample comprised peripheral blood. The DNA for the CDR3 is TGCGCCAGCAGCGCGACGACAGGGGGTGGTAATTCACCCCTCCACTTT. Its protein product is CASSATTGGGNSPLHF.